The sequence of this T cell receptor beta chain was determined in a study of blood T cell repertoires in COVID-19. About the research overall: Donors in the United States, Italy and Spain gave samples during acute or convalescent COVID-19. The cDNA or gDNA used as material had been derived from T cells, B-cell-depleted T cells, or PBMCs.

Authors' analysis steps: Amplifying reference gene primers gave estimates of nucleated cell counts. Here immunoSEQ multiplex PCR was the method, and the copy in TCRdb shows in-frame clones only, minus some. V, J and clone size reflect that table, while D and trimming were determined from the DNA. The data contain about 140,000 clones, about three quarters of them singletons. This clone was recorded a few times. Trimming removed 4 bases at V and 3 bases at J, with 18 bases between. Germline lookup yields CDR1 GTSNPN and CDR2 SVGIG (reference sequence). The CDR3 consists of 15 residues. This chain links TRBV30 with TRBJ1-2; D perhaps matches TRBD1 (5 bases). The sequencing sample was made of peripheral blood. The receptor was isolated from a woman aged 80 or older with active or convalescent COVID-19. For the CDR3, the DNA is TGTGCCTGGAAGGCAGGGTGGAATCTTTACTATGGCTACACCTTC. Translation: CAWKAGWNLYYGYTF.